This T cell receptor (beta chain) was found in a study of neoadjuvant anti-PD-1 for oral cavity cancer. Overall study: Nivolumab at 3 mg/kg was mostly given biweekly, three to four doses, pre-surgery. Notes on the study in general: Each response group had just a few patients in TCR analyses.

The CDR3 consists of 14 residues. CDR1 is SGHKS and CDR2 is YYEKEE in the germline V gene (reference sequence). Trimming shortened V by 5 bases and J by 10 bases, and 16 bases separated the two germline ends. Assay used: immunoSEQ multiplex PCR; TCRdb lists only in-frame clones, some missing. This sample has 11,000 to 15,000 clones; 70% occur once, and the top ten carry 2% to 2.5%. Of note for this clone: The antigen is not known.

This receptor was obtained from a person aged 35-80 years with oral cavity squamous cell carcinoma. The material sequenced was PBMCs, taken before nivolumab (anti-PD-1) treatment. V is TRBV5-5 and J is TRBJ1-6, with D perhaps matching TRBD1 (6 bases). CDR3 DNA sequence: TGTGCCAGCAGAACAGGGCCTAGGGGGTCACCCCTCCACTTT. Translating it yields CASRTGPRGSPLHF.